This is a list of T cell receptor beta chains from one sample in a study of cytomegalovirus exposure and HLA in healthy donors. Sequenced by immunoSEQ multiplex PCR; TCRdb stores in-frame clones only, minus some. The table shows 150,000 to 200,000 clones, with more than 65% occurring only once. The sample comprised PBMCs. These receptors were obtained from a female donor in good health and CMV-seronegative. CDR3s include the opening cysteine and the closing phenylalanine or tryptophan. The D gene is left open where the match is weak. The size of a clone is reported for some rows only, either as once, few or many, or as a class for expanded clones.

d_call	j_call	v_call	clone_size	cdr3_nt	cdr3_aa
NA	TRBJ2-2	TRBV11-2	NA	TGTGCCAGCAGCTTGGGGGTAGGAGGGGTCACCGGGGAGCTGTTTTTT	CASSLGVGGVTGELFF
NA	TRBJ2-5	TRBV5-4	NA	TGTGCCAGCAGCTGGACAGACCAAGAGACCCAGTACTTC	CASSWTDQETQYF
TRBD1	TRBJ2-1	TRBV7-9	NA	TGTGCCAGCAGCTTAGTCTGGACAGGGAAGCAGAATGAGCAGTTCTTC	CASSLVWTGKQNEQFF
TRBD2	TRBJ2-1	TRBV9	NA	TGTGCCAGCAGCGGACTAGCGAGCTCCTACAATGAGCAGTTCTTC	CASSGLASSYNEQFF
TRBD2	TRBJ2-7	TRBV6-6	NA	TGTGCCAGCAGTTACACTAGCGGGAGTTACCCCTACGAGCAGTACTTC	CASSYTSGSYPYEQYF
NA	TRBJ1-6	TRBV30	NA	TGTGCCTGGAGTGTACTGGGGGGATCACCCCTCCACTTT	CAWSVLGGSPLHF
NA	TRBJ1-6	TRBV9	NA	TGTGCCAGCAGCGTAGATGATCCCAGTGGGACACCTTATAATTCACCCCTCCACTTT	CASSVDDPSGTPYNSPLHF
NA	TRBJ2-3	TRBV7-2	NA	TGTGCCAGCAGCCCTCGACAGTCCAGGGATACGCAGTATTTT	CASSPRQSRDTQYF
TRBD2	TRBJ2-1	TRBV9	NA	TGTGCCAGCAGCCGGGCGGGCGGGAGGGCAGATGAGCAGTTCTTC	CASSRAGGRADEQFF
NA	TRBJ1-2	TRBV30	NA	TGTGCCTGGACTCAAAGGGGAGGTGGCTACACCTTC	CAWTQRGGGYTF
TRBD2	TRBJ2-1	TRBV7-2	NA	TGTGCCAGCAGCTTAGCGAGGGGACTATACAATGAGCAGTTCTTC	CASSLARGLYNEQFF
NA	TRBJ1-6	TRBV2	NA	TGTGCCAGCAGTGTTAGGGGGATTCATTCACCCCTCCACTTT	CASSVRGIHSPLHF
NA	TRBJ2-2	TRBV5-1	once	TGCGCCAGCAGCTTGGGGCCCCCCCACGGGGTTACCGGGGAGCTGTTTTTT	CASSLGPPHGVTGELFF
TRBD2	TRBJ2-1	TRBV4-3	NA	TGCGCCAGCAGCCAAGTGGGACTAGCGGGAGGGAGCTCCTACAATGAGCAGTTCTTC	CASSQVGLAGGSSYNEQFF
TRBD2	TRBJ2-1	TRBV6-5	NA	TGTGCCAGCAGTTTCCTAGCGGCCCACGGTGAGCAGTTCTTC	CASSFLAAHGEQFF
NA	TRBJ2-7	TRBV27	NA	TGTGCCAGCAGTTCTGCGGCCGATTTTGATCTGTACGAGCAGTACTTC	CASSSAADFDLYEQYF
TRBD2	TRBJ2-6	TRBV14	NA	TGTGCCAGCAGGATGACTAGCGGGAGGAACTACTCTGGGGCCAACGTCCTGACTTTC	CASRMTSGRNYSGANVLTF
TRBD2	TRBJ2-7	TRBV27	NA	TGTGCCAGCAGGATAAGCGGGAGAGGAAACGAGCAGTACTTC	CASRISGRGNEQYF
TRBD1	TRBJ2-7	TRBV4-1	NA	TGCGCCACTTCGGACAGGGTAGAGGACGAGCAGTACTTC	CATSDRVEDEQYF
TRBD1	TRBJ1-1	TRBV7-9	NA	TGTGCCAGCAGCGCCGGACAGGGAAACACTGAAGCTTTCTTT	CASSAGQGNTEAFF
NA	TRBJ2-5	TRBV10-3	NA	TGTGCCATCAGTGATTCGGAGACCCAGTACTTC	CAISDSETQYF
TRBD1	TRBJ1-1	TRBV6-1	NA	TGTGCCAGCAGTAAAGCGGACAGGGCCCCTGGGGCTTTCTTT	CASSKADRAPGAFF
NA	TRBJ2-7	TRBV11-3	NA	TGTGCCAGCAGCCCTACTCGAAACTCCTACGAGCAGTACTTC	CASSPTRNSYEQYF
NA	TRBJ1-1	TRBV28	many	TGTGCCAGCAGTTCCCCGCAGATAGCTTTCTTT	CASSSPQIAFF
TRBD2	TRBJ2-3	TRBV5-4	once	TGTGCCAGCAGCTTGGGCGGGGGGGTAACAGATACGCAGTATTTT	CASSLGGGVTDTQYF
NA	TRBJ2-7	TRBV19	NA	TGTGCCAGTAGTATTGGTGGATGGAGCGGGCCAACAGAGGAGCAGTACTTC	CASSIGGWSGPTEEQYF
TRBD1	TRBJ1-6	TRBV13	NA	TGTGCCAGCAGCTCGGGACAGGGGATGTCACCCCTCCACTTT	CASSSGQGMSPLHF
TRBD1	TRBJ2-7	TRBV18	NA	TGTGCCAGCTCACCAAGGGACAGGGGGCGCTACGAGCAGTACTTC	CASSPRDRGRYEQYF